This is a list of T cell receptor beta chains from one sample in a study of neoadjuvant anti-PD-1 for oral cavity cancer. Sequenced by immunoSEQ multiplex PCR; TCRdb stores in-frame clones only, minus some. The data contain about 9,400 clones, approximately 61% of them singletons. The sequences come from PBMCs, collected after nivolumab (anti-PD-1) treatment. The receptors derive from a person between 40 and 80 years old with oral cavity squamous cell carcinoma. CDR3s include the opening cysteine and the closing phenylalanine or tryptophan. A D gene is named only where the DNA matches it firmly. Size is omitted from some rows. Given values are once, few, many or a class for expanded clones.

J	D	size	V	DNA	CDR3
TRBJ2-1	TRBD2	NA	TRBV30	TGTGCCTGGAGTGTGTCTGGGACTAGCGGGAGGGTGAGGTACAATGAGCAGTTCTTC	CAWSVSGTSGRVRYNEQFF
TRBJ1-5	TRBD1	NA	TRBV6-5	TGTGCCAGCAGTTACGGGCAGGGGGCCAATCAGCCCCAGCATTTT	CASSYGQGANQPQHF
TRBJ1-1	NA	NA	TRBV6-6	TGTGCCAGCAGCCCCAACACTGAAGCTTTCTTT	CASSPNTEAFF
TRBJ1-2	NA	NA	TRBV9	TGTGCCAGCAGCGAGGACTCTTGGGGCTACACCTTC	CASSEDSWGYTF
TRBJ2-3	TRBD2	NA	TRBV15	TGTGCCACCAGCCCCGAAGTAGCGGGGGGGCGAAATACGCAGTATTTT	CATSPEVAGGRNTQYF
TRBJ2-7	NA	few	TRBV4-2	TGTGCCAGCAGCCTCCAGGGGACGGGGTACGAGCAGTACTTC	CASSLQGTGYEQYF
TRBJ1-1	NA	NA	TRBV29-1	TGCAGCGACGGGAGGGCTGAAGCTTTCTTT	CSDGRAEAFF
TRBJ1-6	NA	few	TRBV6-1	TGTGCCAGCAGTGACACACAGGGAGTCGGGTCACCCCTCCACTTT	CASSDTQGVGSPLHF
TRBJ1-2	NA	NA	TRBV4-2	TGTGCCAGCAGCCAAGCCCACGAAGGTGGCTACACCTTC	CASSQAHEGGYTF
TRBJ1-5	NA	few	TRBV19	TGTGCCAGTAGGGACTCCCCCTCGGGGGACAATCAGCCCCAGCATTTT	CASRDSPSGDNQPQHF
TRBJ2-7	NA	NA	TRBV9	TGTGCCAGCAGCGTATGGGCCGATTCGGTCCCCTACGAGCAGTACTTC	CASSVWADSVPYEQYF
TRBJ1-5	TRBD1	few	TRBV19	TGTGCCAGTAGTGCAGGACAGGCGTATAGCAATCAGCCCCAGCATTTT	CASSAGQAYSNQPQHF
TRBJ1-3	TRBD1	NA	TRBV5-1	TGCGCCAGCAGCTCAGGGGGGGGCCGGGTCTCTGGAAACACCATATATTTT	CASSSGGGRVSGNTIYF
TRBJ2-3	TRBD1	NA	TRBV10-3	TGTGCCATCAGGGGTCCGGGACAGGGCACAGATACGCAGTATTTT	CAIRGPGQGTDTQYF
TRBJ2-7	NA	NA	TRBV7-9	TGTGCCAGCAGCTTATGGGTGGGACCCTCCTACGAGCAGTACTTC	CASSLWVGPSYEQYF
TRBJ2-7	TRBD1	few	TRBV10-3	TGTGCCATCAGAGAAACCGGACAGGGCCCCTACGAGCAGTACTTC	CAIRETGQGPYEQYF
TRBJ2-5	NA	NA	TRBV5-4	TGTGCCAGCAGCTTGGCCTCCACCCCCAACCTACAAGAGACCCAGTACTTC	CASSLASTPNLQETQYF
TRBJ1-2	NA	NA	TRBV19	TGTGCCAGTAGAGGGACACAGGGCCATGGCTACACCTTC	CASRGTQGHGYTF